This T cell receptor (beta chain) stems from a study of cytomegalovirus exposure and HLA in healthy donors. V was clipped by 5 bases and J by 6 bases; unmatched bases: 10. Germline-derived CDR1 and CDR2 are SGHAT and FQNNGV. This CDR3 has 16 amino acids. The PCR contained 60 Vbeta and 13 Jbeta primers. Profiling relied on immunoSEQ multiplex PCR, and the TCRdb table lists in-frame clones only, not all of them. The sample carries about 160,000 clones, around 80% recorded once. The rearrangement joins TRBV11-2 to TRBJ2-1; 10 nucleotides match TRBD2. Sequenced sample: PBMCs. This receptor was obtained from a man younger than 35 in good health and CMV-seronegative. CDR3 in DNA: TGTGCCAGCAGCCCAATAGCGGGGGGCGTGCCCAATGAGCAGTTCTTC. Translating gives CASSPIAGGVPNEQFF.